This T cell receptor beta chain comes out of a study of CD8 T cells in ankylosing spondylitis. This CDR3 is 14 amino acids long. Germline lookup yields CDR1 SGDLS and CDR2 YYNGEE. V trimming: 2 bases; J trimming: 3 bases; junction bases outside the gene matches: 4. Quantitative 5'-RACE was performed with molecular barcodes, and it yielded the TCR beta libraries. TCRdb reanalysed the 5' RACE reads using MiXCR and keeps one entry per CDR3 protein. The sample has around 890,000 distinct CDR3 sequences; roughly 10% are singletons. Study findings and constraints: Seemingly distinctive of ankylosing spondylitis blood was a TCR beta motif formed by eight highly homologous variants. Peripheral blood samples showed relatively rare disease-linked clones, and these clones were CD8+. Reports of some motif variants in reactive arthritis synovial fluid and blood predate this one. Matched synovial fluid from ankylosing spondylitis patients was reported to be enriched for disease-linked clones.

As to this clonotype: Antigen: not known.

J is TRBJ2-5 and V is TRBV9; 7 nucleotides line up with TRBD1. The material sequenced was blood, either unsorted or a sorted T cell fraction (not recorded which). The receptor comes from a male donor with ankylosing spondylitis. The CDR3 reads CASSVRQGEETQYF. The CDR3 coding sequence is TGTGCCAGCAGCGTGAGACAGGGCGAAGAGACCCAGTACTTC.